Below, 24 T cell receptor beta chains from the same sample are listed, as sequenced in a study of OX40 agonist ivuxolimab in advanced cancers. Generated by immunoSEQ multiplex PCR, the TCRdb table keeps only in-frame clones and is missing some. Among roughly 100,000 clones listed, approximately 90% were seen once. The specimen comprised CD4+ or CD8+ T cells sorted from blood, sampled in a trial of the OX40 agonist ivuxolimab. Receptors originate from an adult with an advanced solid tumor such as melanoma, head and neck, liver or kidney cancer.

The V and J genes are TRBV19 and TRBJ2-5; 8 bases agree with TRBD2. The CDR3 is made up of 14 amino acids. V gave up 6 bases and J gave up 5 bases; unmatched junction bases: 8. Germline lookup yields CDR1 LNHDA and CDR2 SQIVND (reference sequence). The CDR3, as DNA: TGTGCCAGTAGACCCAGCGGGGGTCGGGAGACCCAGTACTTC. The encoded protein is CASRPSGGRETQYF. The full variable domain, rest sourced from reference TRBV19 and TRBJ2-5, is DGGITQSPKYLFRKEGQNVTLSCEQNLNHDAMYWYRQDPGQGLRLIYYSQIVNDFQKGDIAEGYSVSREKKESFPLTVTSAQKNPTAFYLCASRPSGGRETQYFGPGTRLLVL.

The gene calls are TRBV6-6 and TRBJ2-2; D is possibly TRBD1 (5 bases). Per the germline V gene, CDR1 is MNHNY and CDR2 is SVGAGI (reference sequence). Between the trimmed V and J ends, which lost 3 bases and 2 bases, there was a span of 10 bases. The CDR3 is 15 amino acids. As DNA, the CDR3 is TGTGCCAGCAGTTATAGGGGCGGTAACACCGGGGAGCTGTTTTTT. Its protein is CASSYRGGNTGELFF.

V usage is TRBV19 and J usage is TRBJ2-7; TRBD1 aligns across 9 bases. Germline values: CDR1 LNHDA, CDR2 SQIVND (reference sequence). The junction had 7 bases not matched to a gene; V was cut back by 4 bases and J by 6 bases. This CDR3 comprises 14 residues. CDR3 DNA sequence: TGTGCCAGTAGTAAGGGACAGGGATTGGGCGAGCAGTACTTC. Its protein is CASSKGQGLGEQYF. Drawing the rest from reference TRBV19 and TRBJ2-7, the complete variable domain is DGGITQSPKYLFRKEGQNVTLSCEQNLNHDAMYWYRQDPGQGLRLIYYSQIVNDFQKGDIAEGYSVSREKKESFPLTVTSAQKNPTAFYLCASSKGQGLGEQYFGPGTRLTVT.

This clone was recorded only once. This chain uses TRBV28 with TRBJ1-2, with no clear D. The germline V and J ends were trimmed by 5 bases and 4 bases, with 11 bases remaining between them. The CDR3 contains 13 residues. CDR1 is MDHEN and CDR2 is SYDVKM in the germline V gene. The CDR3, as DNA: TGTGCCAGCAGTCCGGTACAGCCCTATGGCTACACCTTC. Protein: CASSPVQPYGYTF.

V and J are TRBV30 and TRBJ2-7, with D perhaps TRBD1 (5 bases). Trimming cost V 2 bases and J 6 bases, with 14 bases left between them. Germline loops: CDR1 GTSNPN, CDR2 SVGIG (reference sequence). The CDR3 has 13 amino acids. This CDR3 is CAWSPSRVGEQYF. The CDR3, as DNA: TGTGCCTGGAGTCCGAGCAGGGTAGGCGAGCAGTACTTC.

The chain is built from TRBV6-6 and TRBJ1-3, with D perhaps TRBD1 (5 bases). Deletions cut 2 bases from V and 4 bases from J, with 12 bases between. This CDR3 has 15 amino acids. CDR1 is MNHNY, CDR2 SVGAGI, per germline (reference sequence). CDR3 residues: CASSYRTGSGNTIYF. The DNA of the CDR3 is TGTGCCAGCAGTTACCGAACAGGTTCCGGAAACACCATATATTTT.

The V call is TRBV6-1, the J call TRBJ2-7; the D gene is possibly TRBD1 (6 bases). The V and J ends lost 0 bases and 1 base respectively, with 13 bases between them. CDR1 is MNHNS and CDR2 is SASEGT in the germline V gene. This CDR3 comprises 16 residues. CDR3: CASSEALRTGSYEQYF. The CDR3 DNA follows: TGTGCCAGCAGTGAAGCGCTTCGTACAGGGTCCTACGAGCAGTACTTC.

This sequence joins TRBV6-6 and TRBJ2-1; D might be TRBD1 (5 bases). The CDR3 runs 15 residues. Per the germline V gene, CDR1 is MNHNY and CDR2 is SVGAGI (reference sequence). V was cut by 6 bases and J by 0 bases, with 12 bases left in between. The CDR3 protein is CASSMDIFSYNEQFF. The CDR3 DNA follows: TGTGCCAGCAGCATGGACATCTTCTCCTACAATGAGCAGTTCTTC.

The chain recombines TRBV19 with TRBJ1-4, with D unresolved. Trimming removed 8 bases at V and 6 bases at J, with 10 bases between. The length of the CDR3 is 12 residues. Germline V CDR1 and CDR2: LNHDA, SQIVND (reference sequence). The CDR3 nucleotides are TGTGCCAGTGGGAAGGAGGATGAAAAACTGTTTTTT. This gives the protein CASGKEDEKLFF.

The CDR3 DNA reads as TGTGCCAGTAGTATAAGCTTCTCGGCTAGCGGGGGCACAGATACGCAGTATTTT. Its protein product is CASSISFSASGGTDTQYF. The chain carries TRBV19 and TRBJ2-3; 9 bases align to TRBD2. Germline CDR1 reads LNHDA; CDR2 reads SQIVND (reference sequence). CDR3 length equals 18 residues. Germline trimming cut 2 bases from V and 1 base from J; bases unmatched to any gene: 10.

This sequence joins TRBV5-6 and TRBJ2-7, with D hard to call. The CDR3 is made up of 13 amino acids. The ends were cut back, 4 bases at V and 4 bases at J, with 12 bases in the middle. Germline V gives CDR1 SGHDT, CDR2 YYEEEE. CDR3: CASSPGPLYEQYF. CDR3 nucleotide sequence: TGTGCCAGCAGCCCCGGACCCCTTTACGAGCAGTACTTC.

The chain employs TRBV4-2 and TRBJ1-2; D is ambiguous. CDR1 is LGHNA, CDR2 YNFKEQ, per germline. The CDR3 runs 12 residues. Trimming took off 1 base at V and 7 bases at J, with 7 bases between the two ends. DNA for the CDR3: TGTGCCAGCAGCCAAGTTGGCCCTGGCTACACCTTC. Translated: CASSQVGPGYTF.

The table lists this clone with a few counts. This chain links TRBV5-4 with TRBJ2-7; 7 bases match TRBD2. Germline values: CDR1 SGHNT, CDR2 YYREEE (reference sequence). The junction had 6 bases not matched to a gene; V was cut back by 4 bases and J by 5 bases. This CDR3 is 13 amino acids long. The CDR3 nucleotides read TGTGCCAGCAGCATCGCGACTAGCAACGAGCAGTACTTC. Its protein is CASSIATSNEQYF.

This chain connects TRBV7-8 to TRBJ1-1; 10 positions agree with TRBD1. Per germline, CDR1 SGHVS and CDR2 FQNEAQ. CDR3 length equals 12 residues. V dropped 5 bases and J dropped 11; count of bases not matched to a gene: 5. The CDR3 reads CASSRGQGDAFF. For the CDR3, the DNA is TGTGCCAGCAGCAGAGGACAGGGGGATGCTTTCTTT.

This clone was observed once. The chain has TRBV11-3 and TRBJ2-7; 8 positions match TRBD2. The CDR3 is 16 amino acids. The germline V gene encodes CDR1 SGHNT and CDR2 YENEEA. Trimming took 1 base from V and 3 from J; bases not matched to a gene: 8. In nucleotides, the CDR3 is TGTGCCAGCAGCTTAGTTTTGGCGGGGGGTTACTACGAGCAGTACTTC. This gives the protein CASSLVLAGGYYEQYF.

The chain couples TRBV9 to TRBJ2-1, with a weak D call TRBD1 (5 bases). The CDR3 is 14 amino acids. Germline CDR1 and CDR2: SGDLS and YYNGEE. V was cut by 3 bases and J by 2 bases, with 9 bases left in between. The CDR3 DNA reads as TGTGCCAGCAGCGAGGGGCCTACCTACAATGAGCAGTTCTTC. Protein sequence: CASSEGPTYNEQFF.

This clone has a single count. The CDR3 region is CASSVSRGTGNTIYF. In nucleotides, the CDR3 is TGTGCCAGCAGCGTAAGCAGGGGTACTGGAAACACCATATATTTT. The rearrangement joins TRBV9 to TRBJ1-3; D may be TRBD1 (6 bases). There are 15 residues in the CDR3. CDR1 is SGDLS, CDR2 YYNGEE, per germline. Trimming removed 1 base at V and 2 bases at J, with 10 bases between.

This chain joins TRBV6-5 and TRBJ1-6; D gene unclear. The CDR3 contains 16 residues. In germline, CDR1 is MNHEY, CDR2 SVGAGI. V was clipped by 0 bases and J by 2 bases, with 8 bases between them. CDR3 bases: TGTGCCAGCAGTTACTCGAAAGAGGCCTATAATTCACCCCTCCACTTT. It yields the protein CASSYSKEAYNSPLHF.

CDR3 in DNA: TGTGCCAGCAAGGATACTGAGCAGTTCTTC. The encoded protein is CASKDTEQFF. The gene calls are TRBV7-9 and TRBJ2-1; D gene ambiguous. V was cut by 7 bases and J by 9 bases, with 7 bases left in between. The CDR3 is made up of 10 amino acids. The germline CDR1 and CDR2 sequences are SEHNR and FQNEAQ (reference sequence).

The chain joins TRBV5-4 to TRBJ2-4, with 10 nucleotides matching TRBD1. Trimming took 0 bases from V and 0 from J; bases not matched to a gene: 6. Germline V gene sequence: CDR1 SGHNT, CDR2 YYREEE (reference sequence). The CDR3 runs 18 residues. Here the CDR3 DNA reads TGTGCCAGCAGCTTGGGACAGGGGGCGTCTATAGCCAAAAACATTCAGTACTTC. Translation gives CASSLGQGASIAKNIQYF.

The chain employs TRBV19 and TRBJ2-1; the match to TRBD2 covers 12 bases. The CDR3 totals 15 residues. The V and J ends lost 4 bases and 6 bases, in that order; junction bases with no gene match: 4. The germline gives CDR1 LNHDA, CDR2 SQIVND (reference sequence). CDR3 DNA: TGTGCCAGTAGTAGACTAGCGGGGGATCCCAATGAGCAGTTCTTC. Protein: CASSRLAGDPNEQFF.

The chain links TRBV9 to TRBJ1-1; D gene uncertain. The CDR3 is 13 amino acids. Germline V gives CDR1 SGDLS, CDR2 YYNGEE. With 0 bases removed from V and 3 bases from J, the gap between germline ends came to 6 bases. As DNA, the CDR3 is TGTGCCAGCAGCGTAGTTGGACACACTGAAGCTTTCTTT. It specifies CASSVVGHTEAFF.

The CDR3 protein is CASSLFDSEAFF. CDR3 in DNA: TGTGCCAGCAGTTTGTTTGACAGTGAAGCTTTCTTT. The gene calls are TRBV28 and TRBJ1-1; a weak D match, TRBD1 (5 bases). Trimming shortened V by 3 bases and J by 7 bases, and 9 bases separated the two germline ends. The CDR3 runs 12 residues. Per the germline V gene, CDR1 is MDHEN and CDR2 is SYDVKM.

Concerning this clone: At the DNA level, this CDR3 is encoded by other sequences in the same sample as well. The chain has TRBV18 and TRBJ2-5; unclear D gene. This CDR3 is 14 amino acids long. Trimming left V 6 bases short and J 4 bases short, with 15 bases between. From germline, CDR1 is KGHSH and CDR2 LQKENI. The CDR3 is CASSPMTVGETQYF. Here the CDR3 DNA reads TGTGCCAGCTCGCCAATGACGGTCGGAGAGACCCAGTACTTC. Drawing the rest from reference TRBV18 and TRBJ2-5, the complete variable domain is NAGVMQNPRHLVRRRGQEARLRCSPMKGHSHVYWYRQLPEEGLKFMVYLQKENIIDESGMPKERFSAEFPKEGPSILRIQQVVRGDSAAYFCASSPMTVGETQYFGPGTRLLVL.